The text below deals with one T cell receptor (beta chain). Produced via immunoSEQ multiplex PCR; TCRdb's table is partial and in-frame only. Among tens of thousands of clones listed, about 72% were seen once. Per germline, CDR1 MGHRA and CDR2 YSYEKL. The ends were cut back, 1 base at V and 0 bases at J, with 22 bases in the middle. The CDR3 is 21 residues long. Genomic DNA in an amount of about 2 micrograms was extracted from cryopreserved PBMCs and used for the preparation of TCR beta libraries. This sample was included in a study of cytotoxic CD8 clonotypes in ibrutinib-treated CLL. For the study at large: Among patients, around 25 responded partially and 2 completely; around 15 then stayed remitted and some twelve progressed after median about 74 months.

The chain has TRBV4-1 and TRBJ2-6; D not certain. This material consisted of PBMCs, taken after 12 months of ibrutinib treatment. The clonotype originates from a human donor with chronic lymphocytic leukemia. The CDR3 loop is CASSQGAVPGRLSSGANVLTF. CDR3 DNA: TGCGCCAGCAGCCAAGGGGCCGTGCCGGGCAGGCTTAGCTCTGGGGCCAACGTCCTGACTTTC.